The 7 T cell receptor beta chains presented below share a single source sample, sequenced in a study of blood T cells in healthy people across ages. Primers used in a second PCR of roughly 6 to 12 cycles were a sample-barcoded 5' primer and a J-beta primer mix. TCRdb ran MiXCR on the 5' RACE reads and lists one entry per CDR3 protein. The sample has 800,000 or so distinct CDR3 sequences; around 50% are singletons. Sample: blood. These receptors were obtained from a man at least 80 years old in good health.

This chain connects TRBV9 to TRBJ2-1; unclear D gene. CDR3 length: 12 amino acids. Trimming stripped 0 bases from V and 10 bases from J, with 8 bases between. The germline CDR1 and CDR2 sequences are SGDLS and YYNGEE. The CDR3 DNA follows: TGTGCCAGCAGCGTAGAAGGGTACGAGCAGTTCTTC. This sequence encodes CASSVEGYEQFF.

Points on this clonotype: A read error may produce the germline difference seen at one junction end. The chain recombines TRBV5-1 with TRBJ2-1; the D is unclear. CDR3 length: 15 residues. Germline-derived CDR1 and CDR2 are SGHRS and YFSETQ. The CDR3 region has the DNA TGCGCCAGCGCCCCGGTGGGTCTCTCCTACGATGAGCAGTTCTTC. It codes for CASAPVGLSYDEQFF.

The chain links TRBV20-1 to TRBJ2-3; TRBD2 aligns across 9 bases. Trimming took 3 bases from V and 3 from J; bases not matched to a gene: 7. Germline-derived CDR1 and CDR2 are DFQATT and SNEGSKA (reference sequence). This CDR3 has 15 amino acids. CDR3 sequence reads: CSARSGSGSTDTQYF. CDR3 in DNA: TGCAGTGCTAGGTCGGGTAGCGGGAGTACAGATACGCAGTATTTT.

The chain couples TRBV20-1 to TRBJ1-1, with no clear D. The CDR3 runs 15 residues. Germline lookup yields CDR1 DFQATT and CDR2 SNEGSKA (reference sequence). Trimming shortened V by 0 bases and J by 1 base, and 12 bases separated the two germline ends. The CDR3 sequence: CSARDTGVPNTEAFF. CDR3 DNA sequence: TGCAGTGCTAGAGATACTGGGGTGCCGAACACTGAAGCTTTCTTT.

This chain connects TRBV27 to TRBJ2-7; a weak D match, TRBD2 (6 bases). Trimming removed 0 bases from V and 7 bases from J, with 10 bases in between. In germline, CDR1 is MNHEY, CDR2 SMNVEV (reference sequence). The CDR3 spans 13 residues. In DNA form, the CDR3 reads TGTGCCAGCAGTTTATCGGAGGGTCGGGAGCAGTACTTC. It translates to CASSLSEGREQYF.

A remark on this clonotype: This may arise from a read error, as a much more abundant clone is one base away. This chain joins TRBV7-2 and TRBJ2-7, with D hard to call. The CDR3 runs to 15 residues. Trimming took off 1 base at V and 1 base at J, with 11 bases between the two ends. Germline lookup yields CDR1 SGHTA and CDR2 FQGNSA. The CDR3 DNA reads as TGTGCCAGCAGCTTAGGCAGGCAAGTGTCCTACGAGCAGTACTTC. Its protein product is CASSLGRQVSYEQYF.

This clonotype was counted only a few times. The CDR3 loop is CASSPAGTGNYEQYF. The CDR3 DNA reads as TGCGCCAGCAGCCCCGCCGGGACAGGGAACTACGAGCAGTACTTC. The chain carries TRBV5-1 and TRBJ2-7, with TRBD1 identical over 9 bases. The trim removed 4 bases at V and 3 bases at J, leaving 8 bases unmatched. The CDR3 has 15 residues. CDR1 and CDR2 (germline): SGHRS, YFSETQ.